This entry lists 9 T cell receptor beta chains sequenced from one sample in a study of blood T cell repertoires in COVID-19 (dated by TCRdb to about 2020). Library preparation employed the immunoSEQ multiplex PCR assay. Sourced from immuneACCESS, this table was stored by TCRdb with only in-frame sequences that have V and J called. A share of the clones is absent; for the studies checked, an unresolved V gene accounts for under half, and the remainder has no known explanation. The sample table shows roughly 170,000 clones, and about 78% are seen once. The ten largest clones take up roughly 17% of the sample. The sequencing input was PBMCs or T cells enriched from blood (not recorded which). All receptors come from a woman aged 50 to 60 who had recovered from COVID-19.

The chain employs TRBV7-8 and TRBJ2-7, with 9 nucleotides matching TRBD2. Per the germline V gene, CDR1 is SGHVS and CDR2 is FQNEAQ. The CDR3 is 16 amino acids. J was trimmed by 2 bases and V by 1 base; bases with no gene match: 6. The CDR3 DNA is TGTGCCAGCAGCTTAGAGCAGGCTAGCGGGACCTACGAGCAGTACTTC. It codes for CASSLEQASGTYEQYF.

The rearrangement joins TRBV6-5 to TRBJ2-2; D remains unclear. CDR1 is MNHEY, CDR2 SVGAGI, per germline. Trimming took 2 bases from V and 1 from J, leaving 5 bases between them. The CDR3 is 14 amino acids. CDR3 sequence: CASSYDLNTGELFF. CDR3 in DNA: TGTGCCAGCAGTTACGACTTGAACACCGGGGAGCTGTTTTTT.

The chain links TRBV18 to TRBJ2-2; the D gene is possibly TRBD2 (6 bases). CDR3 size: 16 residues. CDR1 and CDR2 from the germline V gene are KGHSH and LQKENI. The germline V and J ends were trimmed by 0 bases and 3 bases, with 11 bases remaining between them. CDR3 DNA: TGTGCCAGCTCACCACCCGGGACTTCACACACCGGGGAGCTGTTTTTT. This encodes CASSPPGTSHTGELFF.

This clone was seen just once. The V call is TRBV7-2, the J call TRBJ2-7; TRBD2 aligns across 7 bases. The V and J ends lost 4 bases and 4 bases, in that order; junction bases with no gene match: 10. CDR1 is SGHTA, CDR2 FQGNSA, per germline. The CDR3 sequence is 15 residues long. In DNA form, the CDR3 reads TGTGCCAGCAGCTCCCGCCCCGAGCGGGGATACGAGCAGTACTTC. Its protein product is CASSSRPERGYEQYF. Drawing the rest from reference TRBV7-2 and TRBJ2-7, the complete variable domain is GAGVSQSPSNKVTEKGKDVELRCDPISGHTALYWYRQSLGQGLEFLIYFQGNSAPDKSGLPSDRFSAERTGGSVSTLTIQRTQQEDSAVYLCASSSRPERGYEQYFGPGTRLTVT.

The V and J genes are TRBV27 and TRBJ2-7; 10 nucleotides agree with TRBD2. In germline, CDR1 is MNHEY, CDR2 SMNVEV (reference sequence). The CDR3 covers 16 residues. The V segment lost 3 bases and the J segment 3 bases; nucleotides outside the gene matches: 8. CDR3 DNA sequence: TGTGCCAGCAGTTTCAGTCAGGGGACTAGCGACTACGAGCAGTACTTC. Protein sequence: CASSFSQGTSDYEQYF.

This clone has only one observation. The gene calls are TRBV5-4 and TRBJ2-6, with 11 bases matching TRBD2. V shed 5 bases, J shed 3 bases, and the junction held 10 bases outside the gene matches. The germline CDR1 and CDR2 sequences are SGHNT and YYREEE (reference sequence). The CDR3 runs to 18 residues. CDR3 bases: TGTGCCAGCAGAGATATGACTAGCGGGAACCGTGGGGCCAACGTCCTGACTTTC. It translates to CASRDMTSGNRGANVLTF.

This chain links TRBV5-6 with TRBJ1-4; D gene uncertain. Germline V gene lookup returns CDR1 SGHDT and CDR2 YYEEEE. This CDR3 has 15 amino acids. Trimming left V 1 base short and J 3 bases short, with 10 bases between. The CDR3 region has the DNA TGTGCCAGCAGCTTGTGGGCAGTAGCTAATGAAAAACTGTTTTTT. Translation gives CASSLWAVANEKLFF.

The V call is TRBV7-9, the J call TRBJ1-6; D remains ambiguous. CDR3 size: 13 residues. V lost 1 base and J 7 bases, leaving 5 bases between the germline ends. CDR1 and CDR2 from the germline V gene are SEHNR and FQNEAQ (reference sequence). The CDR3 loop is CASSLELNSPLHF. The DNA for the CDR3 is TGTGCCAGCAGCTTAGAACTGAATTCACCCCTCCACTTT.

Of note for this clone: One junction end disagrees with the germline gene, perhaps due to a read error. J is TRBJ1-6 and V is TRBV11-3; the D gene is possibly TRBD1 (6 bases). Germline V gene sequence: CDR1 SGHNT, CDR2 YENEEA. This CDR3 is built from 10 residues. The CDR3 reads CASSWGGAPF. CDR3 in DNA: TGTGCCAGCAGCTGGGGGGGGGCTCCTTTT.